Shown below are 14 T cell receptor beta chains from a single sample sequenced in a study of blood T cell repertoires in COVID-19. Only in-frame clones appear in the TCRdb table, and some are missing; sequencing was by immunoSEQ multiplex PCR. The sample has 200,000 to 300,000 clones, about 91% seen once; the top ten hold roughly 6%. Specimen: peripheral blood. These receptors came from a woman in her twenties or thirties with COVID-19, enrolled during active disease.

V and J are TRBV5-5 and TRBJ2-7; tentatively, D is TRBD1 (6 bases). CDR1 is SGHKS and CDR2 is YYEKEE in the germline V gene (reference sequence). The CDR3 loop spans 15 amino acids. Trimming left V 0 bases short and J 1 base short, with 11 bases between. CDR3 DNA: TGTGCCAGCAGCTTGGCGAGCGACAGGTCCTACGAGCAGTACTTC. As protein: CASSLASDRSYEQYF.

CDR3 sequence reads: CASSLKREADGNEQFF. The DNA for the CDR3 is TGTGCCAGCAGCTTAAAGCGGGAGGCCGATGGGAATGAGCAGTTCTTC. The rearrangement joins TRBV7-2 to TRBJ2-1; 9 bases are a match to TRBD2. The V and J ends lost 2 bases and 7 bases, in that order; junction bases with no gene match: 9. Germline-derived CDR1 and CDR2 are SGHTA and FQGNSA. The CDR3 is 16 amino acids.

The chain uses TRBV18 and TRBJ2-1, with a weak D call TRBD2 (7 bases). V was trimmed by 1 base and J by 8 bases, leaving 18 bases between them. This CDR3 comprises 16 residues. Germline V gives CDR1 KGHSH, CDR2 LQKENI. This CDR3 is CASSPREGGIVDEQFF. For the CDR3, the DNA is TGTGCCAGCTCACCACGGGAGGGGGGAATTGTCGATGAGCAGTTCTTC.

The sample holds one count of this clone. The chain combines TRBV10-2 with TRBJ2-1; 12 bases fit TRBD2. After removal of 6 bases from V and 6 bases from J, the junction contained 3 bases not matched to a gene. The germline CDR1 and CDR2 sequences are WSHSY and SAAADI. This CDR3 region has 14 residues. The CDR3 DNA follows: TGCGCCAGCAGACTAGCGGGGGGCCGCAATGAGCAGTTCTTC. This encodes CASRLAGGRNEQFF.

The V call is TRBV27, the J call TRBJ2-3; D not certain. The CDR3 is made up of 16 amino acids. V shed 4 bases and J shed 6 bases, with 20 bases lying between them. The V gene's germline CDR1 is MNHEY and CDR2 SMNVEV (reference sequence). CDR3: CASSSILPNAVDTQYF. The DNA of the CDR3 is TGTGCCAGCAGTTCCATTCTTCCCAATGCGGTGGATACGCAGTATTTT.

The CDR3 region is CASSPGTSPSNEQFF. CDR3 nucleotide sequence: TGTGCCAGCAGCCCAGGGACTAGTCCAAGCAATGAGCAGTTCTTC. The rearrangement joins TRBV7-9 to TRBJ2-1, with 8 bases matching TRBD2. Germline-derived CDR1 and CDR2 are SEHNR and FQNEAQ (reference sequence). This CDR3 region has 15 residues. J gave up 6 bases and V 5 bases, and 9 bases lay outside the gene matches.

This clone has more than one count but fewer than ten. The rearrangement uses TRBV6-2 or TRBV6-3 and TRBJ1-1, with D possibly matching TRBD1 (6 bases). Germline V gives CDR1 MNHEY, CDR2 SVGEGT. The CDR3 consists of 15 residues. Deletions cut 0 bases from V and 6 bases from J, with 14 bases between. CDR3 nucleotide sequence: TGTGCCAGCAGTTACTCGCCTCAGGGGCAAGCTGAAGCTTTCTTT. Translating it yields CASSYSPQGQAEAFF.

CDR3 nucleotides: TGTGCCAGCAGCCCCGGAGTGGGACAGGGTTTTTACGAGCAGTACTTC. Translated: CASSPGVGQGFYEQYF. V is TRBV3-1 (or the pseudogene TRBV3-2) and J is TRBJ2-7; TRBD1 matches 9 bases. Germline V gene lookup returns CDR1 LGHDT and CDR2 YNNKEL (reference sequence). Losses at the gene ends were 4 bases for V and 4 bases for J; bases not matched to a gene: 11. This CDR3 is 16 amino acids long.

The V call is TRBV6-5, the J call TRBJ1-4, with D tentatively TRBD1 (6 bases). The germline V and J ends were trimmed by 1 base and 5 bases, with 11 bases remaining between them. The CDR3 runs to 15 residues. Per germline, CDR1 MNHEY and CDR2 SVGAGI. The CDR3 is CASSYLAGVNEKLFF. CDR3 in DNA: TGTGCCAGCAGTTACTTGGCAGGGGTGAATGAAAAACTGTTTTTT.

The chain uses TRBV7-9 and TRBJ1-1; no definite D call. Trimming shortened V by 1 base and J by 1 base, and 7 bases separated the two germline ends. Per the germline V gene, CDR1 is SEHNR and CDR2 is FQNEAQ (reference sequence). The CDR3 totals 14 residues. CDR3 sequence (DNA): TGTGCCAGCAGCTTAGGAGGGCCGAACACTGAAGCTTTCTTT. Translation gives CASSLGGPNTEAFF. The full variable domain, completed using reference TRBV7-9 and TRBJ1-1, is DTGVSQNPRHKITKRGQNVTFRCDPISEHNRLYWYRQTLGQGPEFLTYFQNEAQLEKSRLLSDRFSAERPKGSFSTLEIQRTEQGDSAMYLCASSLGGPNTEAFFGQGTRLTVV.

This chain connects TRBV5-1 to TRBJ2-2; 7 positions match TRBD2. Germline V CDR1 and CDR2: SGHRS, YFSETQ. The CDR3 extends over 16 amino acids. V trimming: 4 bases; J trimming: 5 bases; junction bases outside the gene matches: 11. CDR3 bases: TGCGCCAGCAGCGAAGGATCCGGGAGGCGGACCGGGGAGCTGTTTTTT. Protein sequence: CASSEGSGRRTGELFF.

The rearrangement joins TRBV29-1 to TRBJ1-1, with 8 nucleotides matching TRBD1. The CDR3 totals 15 residues. Germline V gives CDR1 SQVTM, CDR2 ANQGSEA. V lost 4 bases and J lost 0; bases outside the gene matches: 7. CDR3 protein: CSVVRSDRVNTEAFF. CDR3 nucleotides: TGCAGCGTTGTCAGATCGGACAGGGTGAACACTGAAGCTTTCTTT.

This chain links TRBV13 with TRBJ2-1; TRBD2 aligns across 8 bases. The CDR3 has 15 residues. CDR1 is PRHDT and CDR2 is FYEKMQ in the germline V gene (reference sequence). Losses at the gene ends were 5 bases for V and 2 bases for J; bases not matched to a gene: 5. CDR3 coding DNA: TGTGCCAGCAGCCTGAGCGGGGGCCCCTACAATGAGCAGTTCTTC. Translating it yields CASSLSGGPYNEQFF.

The CDR3 loop reads CASSNLVEAFF. Written as DNA, the CDR3 is TGTGCCAGCAGTAATTTAGTCGAAGCTTTCTTT. J is TRBJ1-1 and V is TRBV12-3 or TRBV12-4; D unclear. This CDR3 is built from 11 residues. Trimming pared 5 bases from V and 8 bases from J, leaving 9 bases between.